Following are 27 T cell receptor beta chains from one sample sequenced in a study of T-cell reconstitution after alpha-beta-depleted transplantation in children. As it was prepared, the TCRbeta library received unique molecular identifiers. TCRdb reprocessed the PCR reads via MiXCR and lists one record per CDR3 protein. The sample carries 490,000 or so distinct CDR3 sequences, approximately 13% recorded once. Sequenced material: PBMCs from the stem cell graft donor, taken from the stem cell graft. The source is a human donor who donated a stem cell graft to a child with combined immunodeficiency.

This clonotype was observed many times. The chain employs TRBV12-3 or TRBV12-4 and TRBJ2-3; TRBD2 is a possible D gene (5 bases). Between the trimmed V and J ends, which lost 5 bases and 4 bases, there was a span of 10 bases. The CDR3 runs 13 residues. The CDR3: CASSLLGSDTQYF. The DNA for the CDR3 is TGTGCCAGCAGTCTACTAGGTTCAGATACGCAGTATTTT.

This chain joins TRBV30 and TRBJ2-1; 14 positions match TRBD2. This CDR3 region has 15 residues. The germline CDR1 and CDR2 sequences are GTSNPN and SVGIG (reference sequence). V was pared by 5 bases and J by 6 bases, with 6 bases of the junction left unmatched. CDR3 sequence: CAWCPGLAGANEQFF. As DNA, the CDR3 is TGTGCCTGGTGTCCGGGACTAGCGGGGGCCAATGAGCAGTTCTTC.

This clonotype was counted many times. This chain connects TRBV28 to TRBJ1-2, with D hard to call. Germline-derived CDR1 and CDR2 are MDHEN and SYDVKM. The CDR3 sequence is 14 residues long. Between the trimmed V and J ends, which lost 2 bases and 6 bases, there was a span of 13 bases. The CDR3 loop is CASSLPLQVDGYTF. The CDR3 DNA reads as TGTGCCAGCAGTTTACCTCTCCAGGTGGATGGCTACACCTTC.

This rearrangement joins TRBV11-2 to TRBJ2-3; 15 nucleotides align to TRBD2. This CDR3 spans 17 amino acids. Germline CDR1 SGHAT, CDR2 FQNNGV. The trim removed 5 bases at V and 4 bases at J, leaving 7 bases unmatched. CDR3 in amino acids: CASSLGLAGGLADTQYF. CDR3 sequence (DNA): TGTGCCAGCAGCCTGGGACTAGCGGGAGGTTTAGCAGATACGCAGTATTTT. The entire variable domain, with the rest obtained from reference TRBV11-2 and TRBJ2-3, is as follows: EAGVAQSPRYKIIEKRQSVAFWCNPISGHATLYWYQQILGQGPKLLIQFQNNGVVDDSQLPKDRFSAERLKGVDSTLKIQPAKLEDSAVYLCASSLGLAGGLADTQYFGPGTRLTVL.

The V call is TRBV7-3, the J call TRBJ2-7, with D perhaps matching TRBD1 or TRBD2 (5 bases each). Trimming removed 2 bases from V and 3 bases from J, with 14 bases in between. There are 15 residues in the CDR3. Per germline, CDR1 SGHTA and CDR2 FQGTGA. CDR3 loop: CASSLVGPWGYEQYF. CDR3 DNA: TGTGCCAGCAGCTTAGTGGGACCGTGGGGCTACGAGCAGTACTTC.

The rearrangement uses TRBV12-3 or TRBV12-4 and TRBJ2-1, with 13 bases matching TRBD2. The CDR3 covers 14 residues. The V gene end was trimmed by 5 bases and the J gene end by 8 bases; junction bases not matched to a gene: 3. CDR3 nucleotides: TGTGCCAGCAGTACTAGCGGGGGGGCCTATGAGCAGTTCTTC. Residues: CASSTSGGAYEQFF.

This clonotype has at least ten counts. The chain links TRBV5-6 to TRBJ2-1; 11 bases are shared with TRBD2. Germline V gene lookup returns CDR1 SGHDT and CDR2 YYEEEE. CDR3 length equals 17 residues. Trimming at V came to 0 bases and at J to 4 bases, leaving 6 bases not matched to a gene. CDR3 sequence reads: CASSLELAGAIYNEQFF. CDR3 sequence (DNA): TGTGCCAGCAGCTTGGAACTAGCGGGGGCAATATACAATGAGCAGTTCTTC.

This clonotype was counted between two and nine times. The junction and the germline gene differ at one end; a read error may be behind it. This chain links TRBV5-1 with TRBJ2-7, with 7 bases identical to TRBD1. The germline gives CDR1 SGHRS, CDR2 YFSETQ. The CDR3 loop spans 12 amino acids. CDR3 in DNA: TGCGCCAGCAGCTCGACAGGGACACGGTGGGACTTC. It codes for CASSSTGTRWDF. Drawing the rest from reference TRBV5-1 and TRBJ2-7, the complete variable domain is KAGVTQTPRYLIKTRGQQVTLSCSPISGHRSVSWYQQTPGQGLQFLFEYFSETQRNKGNFPGRFSGRQFSNSRSEMNVSTLELGDSALYLCASSSTGTRWDFGPGTRLTVT.

This clonotype was counted ten times or more. The CDR3 bases are TGTGCCACCAAGGGTGGGGGGGTTCACGAGCAGTACTTC. Its translation: CATKGGGVHEQYF. The genes are TRBV6-6 and TRBJ2-7, with 7 bases matching TRBD2. The CDR3 sequence is 13 residues long. The ends lost 10 bases at V and 5 bases at J; junction bases unmatched: 11. Germline CDR1 is MNHNY and CDR2 is SVGAGI (reference sequence).

The chain combines TRBV7-9 with TRBJ2-6; TRBD1 agrees at 7 bases. CDR3 size: 17 residues. CDR1 SEHNR and CDR2 FQNEAQ come from the germline V gene (reference sequence). After removal of 3 bases from V and 0 bases from J, the junction contained 5 bases not matched to a gene. This chain's CDR3 is CASSLSGQSSGANVLTF. Here the CDR3 DNA reads TGTGCCAGCAGCTTGTCGGGACAGAGCTCTGGGGCCAACGTCCTGACTTTC.

This rearrangement joins TRBV6-2 or TRBV6-3 to TRBJ2-7, with TRBD1 as a possible D gene (6 bases). V dropped 4 bases and J dropped 1 base, with 20 bases sitting between them. Germline loops: CDR1 MNHEY, CDR2 SVGEGT. This CDR3 is built from 17 residues. The CDR3 nucleotides read TGTGCCAGCAGTTCAGGCAGGGGCCGAACCTTATCCTACGAGCAGTACTTC. Translating it yields CASSSGRGRTLSYEQYF.

This clonotype was seen many times. This rearrangement joins TRBV20-1 to TRBJ2-5; 7 bases are a match to TRBD1. V lost 6 bases to trimming and J lost 2 bases; unmatched junction nucleotides: 9. Germline V gene lookup returns CDR1 DFQATT and CDR2 SNEGSKA (reference sequence). The CDR3 totals 14 residues. CDR3 sequence: CSAEGDRAQETQYF. The CDR3 nucleotides read TGCAGTGCCGAAGGAGACAGGGCTCAAGAGACCCAGTACTTC.

The chain is built from TRBV7-3 and TRBJ1-5; 8 bases align to TRBD1. V shed 5 bases, J shed 7 bases, and the junction held 4 bases outside the gene matches. CDR1 and CDR2 from the germline V gene are SGHTA and FQGTGA. The CDR3 contains 13 residues. The CDR3 DNA reads as TGTGCCAGCAGCCCTTCAGGGGGCCAGCCCCAGCATTTT. Protein product: CASSPSGGQPQHF.

This clonotype has ten or more counts. This chain uses TRBV10-3 with TRBJ2-1; TRBD2 matches 14 bases. The CDR3 is 15 residues long. V trimming: 5 bases; J trimming: 8 bases; junction bases outside the gene matches: 5. Germline V lookup: CDR1 ENHRY, CDR2 SYGVKD. CDR3 sequence: CAISWTSGGHHEQFF. The CDR3 bases are TGTGCCATCAGTTGGACTAGCGGGGGGCACCATGAGCAGTTCTTC.

This clonotype has ten or more counts. The chain uses TRBV12-3 or TRBV12-4 and TRBJ1-5, with 7 bases matching TRBD1. J was trimmed by 2 bases and V by 3 bases; bases with no gene match: 4. The CDR3 has 15 residues. The CDR3 protein is CASSFRQGGNQPQHF. The CDR3 DNA reads as TGTGCCAGCAGTTTTAGACAGGGCGGCAATCAGCCCCAGCATTTT.

There are many counts of this clonotype. J is TRBJ1-6 and V is TRBV6-5; TRBD1 matches 9 bases. Per the germline V gene, CDR1 is MNHEY and CDR2 is SVGAGI. J was trimmed by 7 bases and V by 6 bases; bases with no gene match: 7. The CDR3 extends over 15 amino acids. CDR3 region: CASRRTGVWNSPLHF. For the CDR3, the DNA is TGTGCCAGCAGACGGACAGGGGTTTGGAATTCACCCCTCCACTTT.

This clonotype was seen repeatedly, ten times or more. This chain uses TRBV7-2 with TRBJ2-3, with D unclear. V lost 0 bases and J lost 2, with 6 bases in between. Germline lookup yields CDR1 SGHTA and CDR2 FQGNSA. The CDR3 runs to 14 residues. CDR3 bases: TGTGCCAGCAGCTTAGCGGGGTACACAGATACGCAGTATTTT. It translates to CASSLAGYTDTQYF.

This clonotype was detected a few times. This chain joins TRBV11-3 and TRBJ2-1; D might be TRBD1 (6 bases). The germline CDR1 and CDR2 sequences are SGHNT and YENEEA. This CDR3 is 15 amino acids long. V was shortened by 4 bases and J by 7 bases, with 17 bases between the two germline ends. Written as DNA, the CDR3 is TGTGCCAGCAGCTCTCGCCAGGGGTACTGGAATGAGCAGTTCTTC. This sequence encodes CASSSRQGYWNEQFF.

This clonotype was observed a few times. The chain links TRBV4-3 to TRBJ2-1; D unresolved. This CDR3 region has 14 residues. V dropped 8 bases and J dropped 1 base, with 12 bases sitting between them. Germline V gene lookup returns CDR1 LGHNA and CDR2 YSLEER. The CDR3 here is CASGSTNSYNEQFF. As DNA, the CDR3 is TGCGCCAGCGGATCGACGAATTCCTACAATGAGCAGTTCTTC.

The chain employs TRBV12-3 or TRBV12-4 and TRBJ2-1; D unresolved. The V and J ends lost 1 base and 8 bases respectively, with 12 bases between them. The length of the CDR3 is 14 residues. The CDR3 here is CASSLDRSPDEQFF. The CDR3 region has the DNA TGTGCCAGCAGTTTAGATAGGAGTCCCGATGAGCAGTTCTTC.

The chain carries TRBV19 and TRBJ2-7; 15 positions agree with TRBD2. The CDR3 has 19 amino acids. The V segment lost 4 bases and the J segment 3 bases; nucleotides outside the gene matches: 13. Germline CDR1 reads LNHDA; CDR2 reads SQIVND (reference sequence). Here the CDR3 reads CASSTSGLAGGPGGYEQYF. CDR3 DNA: TGTGCCAGTAGTACCTCCGGACTAGCGGGAGGGCCGGGGGGCTACGAGCAGTACTTC.

The chain recombines TRBV15 with TRBJ2-5; maybe TRBD2 (6 bases). V lost 0 bases and J lost 2, with 10 bases in between. Looked up from germline, CDR1 is LNHNV and CDR2 is YYDKDF (reference sequence). The CDR3 extends over 15 amino acids. The CDR3 protein is CATSRDLGRQETQYF. The CDR3 DNA reads TGTGCCACCAGCAGAGATCTAGGGAGGCAAGAGACCCAGTACTTC.

The table lists this clonotype with many counts. The V call is TRBV7-2, the J call TRBJ2-2; D may be TRBD2 (6 bases). There are 14 residues in the CDR3. V gave up 7 bases and J gave up 5 bases, with 14 bases separating them. Germline V gene sequence: CDR1 SGHTA, CDR2 FQGNSA. DNA of the CDR3: TGTGCCAGCAAGGGACTCAGTAGGACCGGGGAGCTGTTTTTT. Translation: CASKGLSRTGELFF. The full variable domain, with the rest looked up from reference TRBV7-2 and TRBJ2-2, is GAGVSQSPSNKVTEKGKDVELRCDPISGHTALYWYRQSLGQGLEFLIYFQGNSAPDKSGLPSDRFSAERTGGSVSTLTIQRTQQEDSAVYLCASKGLSRTGELFFGEGSRLTVL.

Only a few counts were recorded for this clonotype. This rearrangement joins TRBV28 to TRBJ1-4, with a possible D match to TRBD1 (5 bases). CDR3 length equals 14 residues. CDR1 is MDHEN and CDR2 is SYDVKM in the germline V gene. V dropped 3 bases and J dropped 7 bases, with 12 bases sitting between them. CDR3 sequence reads: CASSFRDPPEKLFF. CDR3 nucleotide sequence: TGTGCCAGCAGTTTTCGGGACCCCCCTGAAAAACTGTTTTTT.

This clonotype was found a few times. V is TRBV18 and J is TRBJ2-7; D may be TRBD1 or TRBD2 (5 bases each). CDR1 is KGHSH and CDR2 is LQKENI in the germline V gene. This CDR3 contains 15 residues. The V gene lost 3 bases and the J gene lost 3 bases, with 15 bases spanning the gap. The CDR3 nucleotides are TGTGCCAGCTCACCTGAGGGGACCGGGAACTACGAGCAGTACTTC. Amino acid sequence: CASSPEGTGNYEQYF.

The rearrangement uses TRBV4-3 and TRBJ2-5; D possibly uses TRBD1 or TRBD2 (6 bases each). Germline V lookup: CDR1 LGHNA, CDR2 YSLEER. V lost 4 bases and J 5 bases, leaving 17 bases between the germline ends. This CDR3 comprises 15 residues. The CDR3 DNA is TGCGCCAGCAGCCGTGGCTCGGGGGCCTTGGAGACCCAGTACTTC. Its translation is CASSRGSGALETQYF.

The gene calls are TRBV10-3 and TRBJ2-1; D may be TRBD1 (6 bases). Trimming removed 6 bases from V and 8 bases from J, with 14 bases in between. The germline V gene encodes CDR1 ENHRY and CDR2 SYGVKD. The CDR3 is 13 amino acids. The DNA for the CDR3 is TGTGCCATCAGCTTCAGGGGTACGGATGAGCAGTTCTTC. As protein: CAISFRGTDEQFF.